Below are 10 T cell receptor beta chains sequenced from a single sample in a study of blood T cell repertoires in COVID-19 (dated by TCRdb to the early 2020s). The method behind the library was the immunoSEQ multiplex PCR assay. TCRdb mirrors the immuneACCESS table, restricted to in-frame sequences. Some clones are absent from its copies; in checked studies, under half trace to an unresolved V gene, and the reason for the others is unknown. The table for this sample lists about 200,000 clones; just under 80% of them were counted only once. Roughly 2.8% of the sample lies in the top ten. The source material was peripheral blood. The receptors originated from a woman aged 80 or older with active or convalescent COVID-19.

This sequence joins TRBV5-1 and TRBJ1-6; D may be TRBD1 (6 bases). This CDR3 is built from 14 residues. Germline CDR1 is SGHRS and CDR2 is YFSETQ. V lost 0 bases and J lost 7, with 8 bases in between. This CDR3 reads CASSLADRNSPLHF. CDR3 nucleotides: TGCGCCAGCAGCTTGGCCGACAGGAATTCACCCCTCCACTTT.

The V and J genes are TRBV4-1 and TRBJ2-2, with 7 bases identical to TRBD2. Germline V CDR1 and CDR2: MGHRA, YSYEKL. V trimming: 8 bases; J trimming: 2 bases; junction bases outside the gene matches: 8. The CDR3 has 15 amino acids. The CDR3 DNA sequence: TGCGCCAGCGGAAGGACGGGACTAAACACCGGGGAGCTGTTTTTT. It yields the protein CASGRTGLNTGELFF.

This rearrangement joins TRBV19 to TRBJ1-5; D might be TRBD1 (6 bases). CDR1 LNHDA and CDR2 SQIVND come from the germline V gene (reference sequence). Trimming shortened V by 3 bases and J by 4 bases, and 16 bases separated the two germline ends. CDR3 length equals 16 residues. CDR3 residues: CASSIPPGHGNQPQHF. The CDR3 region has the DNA TGTGCCAGTAGTATTCCACCGGGACATGGGAATCAGCCCCAGCATTTT. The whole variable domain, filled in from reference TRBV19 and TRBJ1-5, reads DGGITQSPKYLFRKEGQNVTLSCEQNLNHDAMYWYRQDPGQGLRLIYYSQIVNDFQKGDIAEGYSVSREKKESFPLTVTSAQKNPTAFYLCASSIPPGHGNQPQHFGDGTRLSIL.

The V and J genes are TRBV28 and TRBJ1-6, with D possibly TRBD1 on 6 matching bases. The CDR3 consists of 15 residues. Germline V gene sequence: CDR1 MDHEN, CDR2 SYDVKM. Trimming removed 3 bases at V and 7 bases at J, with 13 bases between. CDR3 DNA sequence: TGTGCCAGCAGTTTGGGGAGGGGGGGGAATTCACCCCTCCACTTT. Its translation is CASSLGRGGNSPLHF.

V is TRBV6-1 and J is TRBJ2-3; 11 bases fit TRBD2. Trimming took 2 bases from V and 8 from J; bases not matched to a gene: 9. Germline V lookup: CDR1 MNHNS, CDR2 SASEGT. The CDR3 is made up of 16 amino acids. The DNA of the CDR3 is TGTGCCAGCAGTGAATCTGATAGCGGGGGGGCCGCTACGCAGTATTTT. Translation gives CASSESDSGGAATQYF.

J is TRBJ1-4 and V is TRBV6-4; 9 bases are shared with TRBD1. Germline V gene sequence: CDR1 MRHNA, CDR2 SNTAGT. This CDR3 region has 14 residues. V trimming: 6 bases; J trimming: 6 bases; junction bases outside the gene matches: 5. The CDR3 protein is CASSLQGADEKLFF. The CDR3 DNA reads TGTGCCAGCAGCTTACAGGGGGCGGATGAAAAACTGTTTTTT.

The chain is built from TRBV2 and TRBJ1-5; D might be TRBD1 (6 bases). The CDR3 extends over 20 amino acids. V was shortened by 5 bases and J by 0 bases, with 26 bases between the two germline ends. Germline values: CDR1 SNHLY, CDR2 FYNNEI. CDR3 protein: CASSSPLDRLSTYSNQPQHF. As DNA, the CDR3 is TGTGCCAGCAGTTCCCCCTTAGACAGGCTAAGCACGTATAGCAATCAGCCCCAGCATTTT.

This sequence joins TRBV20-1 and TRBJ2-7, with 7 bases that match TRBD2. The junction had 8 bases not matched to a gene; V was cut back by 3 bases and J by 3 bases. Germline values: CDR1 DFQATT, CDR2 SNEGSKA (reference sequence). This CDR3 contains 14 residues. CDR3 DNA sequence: TGCAGTGCTAGTGGGACGGCTAGCGGCTACGAGCAGTACTTC. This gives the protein CSASGTASGYEQYF.

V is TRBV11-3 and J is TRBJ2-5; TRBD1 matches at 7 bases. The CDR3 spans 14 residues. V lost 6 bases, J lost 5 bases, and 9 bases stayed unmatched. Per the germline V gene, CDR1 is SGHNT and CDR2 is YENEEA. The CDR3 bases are TGTGCCAGCAGTTCGGCCACAGGGGAGGAGACCCAGTACTTC. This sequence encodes CASSSATGEETQYF.

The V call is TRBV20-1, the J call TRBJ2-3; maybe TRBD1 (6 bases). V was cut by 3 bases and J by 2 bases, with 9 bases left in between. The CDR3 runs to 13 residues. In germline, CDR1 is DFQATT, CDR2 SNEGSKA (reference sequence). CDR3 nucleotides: TGCAGTGCTAGTGGGGGACACACAGATACGCAGTATTTT. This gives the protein CSASGGHTDTQYF.